These 9 T cell receptor beta chains originate from one sample sequenced in a study of spatial heterogeneity in lung cancer. Study findings and constraints: Higher tumor mutation counts went along with higher counts of expanded intratumoral alpha and beta TCRs.

One entry per CDR3 protein, called by TCRdb with MiXCR from the 5' RACE reads. Among more than 25,000 distinct CDR3 sequences, about 7% were seen once, and the ten largest hold around 24%. Time point reported: sample taken at primary tumor resection. Their recognized antigens are unknown. The sequencing used lung tumor tissue, collected at surgery. The receptor set was obtained from a male donor with early-stage non-small cell lung cancer.

This clonotype showed up many times. The chain is built from TRBV28 and TRBJ2-7, with 9 nucleotides matching TRBD1. This CDR3 has 15 amino acids. Germline trimming cut 1 base from V and 9 bases from J; bases unmatched to any gene: 10. The germline V gene has CDR1 MDHEN and CDR2 SYDVKM. The CDR3 region has the DNA TGTGCCAGCAGTTTATATGGGACAGGGACGGTTTGGCAGTACTTC. Residues: CASSLYGTGTVWQYF.

There are a few counts of this clonotype. The V call is TRBV18, the J call TRBJ2-1, with D perhaps TRBD1 or TRBD2 (5 bases each). Trimming stripped 1 base from V and 9 bases from J, with 10 bases between. Per germline, CDR1 KGHSH and CDR2 LQKENI. The CDR3 runs to 13 residues. Here the CDR3 DNA reads TGTGCCAGCTCACCACTTGGGACCACTGAGCAGTTCTTC. Encoded protein: CASSPLGTTEQFF.

This chain links TRBV12-3 or TRBV12-4 with TRBJ2-3; TRBD2 aligns across 13 bases. With 0 bases clipped from V and 1 base from J, the junction kept 10 bases outside the gene matches. The CDR3 loop spans 20 amino acids. The CDR3 coding sequence is TGTGCCAGCAGTTTAGCGTGGACTAGCGGGGGTTCTCGACGCACAGATACGCAGTATTTT. It is translated as CASSLAWTSGGSRRTDTQYF.

Concerning this clonotype itself: A read error is possible here, since a much larger clone lies one base away. This chain links TRBV6-6 with TRBJ1-5, with D possibly matching TRBD1 (6 bases). The CDR3 spans 13 residues. Germline V gives CDR1 MNHNY, CDR2 SVGAGI (reference sequence). The DNA for the CDR3 is TGTGCCAGCGGCGGGACAAGCAATCAGCCCCGGCATTTT. Amino acids: CASGGTSNQPRHF.

This clonotype was counted ten times or more. The chain's CDR3 is CASSFSQTEQYF. In DNA, the CDR3 is TGTGCCAGCAGTTTCTCACAGACAGAGCAGTACTTC. J is TRBJ2-7 and V is TRBV28; D unresolved. The CDR3 has 12 residues. CDR1 MDHEN and CDR2 SYDVKM come from the germline V gene. V dropped 3 bases and J dropped 7 bases, with 10 bases sitting between them.

This clonotype has at least ten counts. V usage is TRBV7-2 and J usage is TRBJ1-5; no clear D. The CDR3 extends over 13 amino acids. The germline CDR1 and CDR2 sequences are SGHTA and FQGNSA. The germline V and J ends were trimmed by 1 base and 2 bases, with 3 bases remaining between them. The CDR3 DNA is TGTGCCAGCAGCTTAGGACGCAATCAGCCCCAGCATTTT. Translation: CASSLGRNQPQHF.

This clonotype was picked up many times. The CDR3 is CASSARFQTDEKLFF. CDR3 DNA: TGTGCCAGCAGCGCCCGCTTCCAGACAGACGAAAAACTGTTTTTT. The chain carries TRBV6-1 and TRBJ1-4; D is perhaps TRBD1 (5 bases). CDR3 size: 15 residues. V shed 6 bases and J shed 8 bases, with 19 bases lying between them. The germline V gene has CDR1 MNHNS and CDR2 SASEGT.

To note about this clonotype: Mismatch with germline at one junction end may stem from a read error. This chain links TRBV5-1 with TRBJ2-2; the D gene could be TRBD1 or TRBD2 (5 bases each). This CDR3 spans 15 amino acids. Germline V gene data show CDR1 as SGHRS and CDR2 as YFSETQ. The CDR3 DNA reads as TGCGCCAGCAGCTTCGTAGGGGCGGACACCGGGGAGCTGATTTTT. Translation gives CASSFVGADTGELIF. Full variable domain (missing parts from reference TRBV5-1 and TRBJ2-2): KAGVTQTPRYLIKTRGQQVTLSCSPISGHRSVSWYQQTPGQGLQFLFEYFSETQRNKGNFPGRFSGRQFSNSRSEMNVSTLELGDSALYLCASSFVGADTGELIFGEGSRLTVL.

In its sample, this clonotype was seen many times. The chain has TRBV7-9 and TRBJ2-2; no clear D gene. The CDR3 runs 14 residues. Germline V lookup: CDR1 SEHNR, CDR2 FQNEAQ (reference sequence). Trimming stripped 6 bases from V and 3 bases from J, with 11 bases between. Here the CDR3 reads CASRLQYHTGELFF. CDR3 nucleotides: TGTGCCAGCAGGCTACAGTATCACACCGGGGAGCTGTTTTTT.